The 29 T cell receptor beta chains presented below share a single source sample, sequenced in a study of shared clonotypes between healthy human individuals. Only in-frame clones appear in the TCRdb table, and some are missing; sequencing was by immunoSEQ multiplex PCR. In the table there are about a million clones, around three quarters of which are singletons. Source material: memory CD4+ T cells from PBMCs. Described subset: CD45RA-negative fraction. Receptors originate from a man aged 18 to 30 in good health. Some clones in this sample may be carry-over from other donors' samples.

The chain recombines TRBV28 with TRBJ2-7; D may be TRBD2 (7 bases). Per the germline V gene, CDR1 is MDHEN and CDR2 is SYDVKM. The CDR3 sequence is 14 residues long. With 7 bases removed from V and 4 bases from J, the gap between germline ends came to 17 bases. CDR3 protein: CASTGGQGLYEQYF. The CDR3 DNA reads TGTGCCAGCACCGGGGGGCAGGGTCTTTACGAGCAGTACTTC.

This clone has a single count. V gene TRBV5-1 combines with J gene TRBJ1-4, with D unresolved. V dropped 0 bases and J dropped 8 bases, with 5 bases sitting between them. CDR3 length: 12 residues. Germline V gene lookup returns CDR1 SGHRS and CDR2 YFSETQ. CDR3 amino acids: CASSLDREKLFF. CDR3 DNA: TGCGCCAGCAGCTTGGATCGGGAAAAACTGTTTTTT.

V and J are TRBV2 and TRBJ2-7; 10 bases fit TRBD1. Germline-derived CDR1 and CDR2 are SNHLY and FYNNEI. This CDR3 has 15 residues. With 4 bases clipped from V and 1 base from J, the junction kept 4 bases outside the gene matches. In DNA form, the CDR3 reads TGTGCCAGCAGTGGGGGACAGGGGAATTCCTACGAGCAGTACTTC. Amino acid sequence: CASSGGQGNSYEQYF.

The chain has TRBV28 and TRBJ2-7; possibly TRBD1 for D (7 bases). V lost 4 bases, J lost 3 bases, and 22 bases lay in between. Germline CDR1 and CDR2: MDHEN and SYDVKM. The length of the CDR3 is 17 residues. DNA for the CDR3: TGTGCCAGCAGTTCCTCTTCACCGGGCAGGGGGGTCTACGAGCAGTACTTC. Its protein is CASSSSSPGRGVYEQYF. Full variable domain (missing parts from reference TRBV28 and TRBJ2-7): DVKVTQSSRYLVKRTGEKVFLECVQDMDHENMFWYRQDPGLGLRLIYFSYDVKMKEKGDIPEGYSVSREKKERFSLILESASTNQTSMYLCASSSSSPGRGVYEQYFGPGTRLTVT.

The chain is built from TRBV6-5 and TRBJ1-5, with D uncertain. Germline-derived CDR1 and CDR2 are MNHEY and SVGAGI. V was clipped by 6 bases and J by 7 bases, with 19 bases between them. The CDR3 extends over 15 amino acids. CDR3 amino acids: CASSNPTGIRQPQHF. The CDR3 DNA follows: TGTGCCAGCAGCAATCCGACCGGGATCCGGCAGCCCCAGCATTTT.

V gene TRBV6-5 combines with J gene TRBJ1-1, with a tentative D call TRBD1 (6 bases). This CDR3 region has 14 residues. V lost 8 bases and J lost 3, with 16 bases in between. The germline V gene encodes CDR1 MNHEY and CDR2 SVGAGI. This chain's CDR3 is CASGLNRDHTEAFF. CDR3 nucleotide sequence: TGTGCCAGCGGCTTAAACAGGGATCACACTGAAGCTTTCTTT.

This rearrangement joins TRBV29-1 to TRBJ1-1, with no clear D. The CDR3 runs to 14 residues. The V end was cut by 4 bases, the J end by 7 bases, with 19 bases between. The germline V gene encodes CDR1 SQVTM and CDR2 ANQGSEA. DNA of the CDR3: TGCAGCGTTGTCCTAACCTGGTGTGGGATTGAAGCTTTCTTT. Its protein is CSVVLTWCGIEAFF.

V usage is TRBV5-6 and J usage is TRBJ2-7, with TRBD2 as a possible D gene (5 bases). The germline V and J ends were trimmed by 1 base and 1 base, with 9 bases remaining between them. The germline CDR1 and CDR2 sequences are SGHDT and YYEEEE. This CDR3 contains 14 residues. Written as DNA, the CDR3 is TGTGCCAGCAGCTTGTTTCGGGGATCCTACGAGCAGTACTTC. Protein: CASSLFRGSYEQYF.

This clone turned up a few times. This rearrangement joins TRBV30 to TRBJ1-5; D gene uncertain. V dropped 1 base and J dropped 9 bases, with 10 bases sitting between them. The CDR3 runs to 12 residues. Germline values: CDR1 GTSNPN, CDR2 SVGIG (reference sequence). The CDR3 region is CAWSETVGPQHF. The CDR3 DNA sequence: TGTGCCTGGAGTGAAACCGTAGGGCCCCAGCATTTT. Filled out from reference TRBV30 and TRBJ1-5, the complete variable domain reads SQTIHQWPATLVQPVGSPLSLECTVEGTSNPNLYWYRQAAGRGLQLLFYSVGIGQISSEVPQNLSASRPQDRQFILSSKKLLLSDSGFYLCAWSETVGPQHFGDGTRLSIL.

V usage is TRBV29-1 and J usage is TRBJ2-1; 7 nucleotides align to TRBD1. Trimming at V came to 7 bases and at J to 1 base, leaving 7 bases not matched to a gene. Per the germline V gene, CDR1 is SQVTM and CDR2 is ANQGSEA. The length of the CDR3 is 14 residues. The CDR3 region is CSAIGQESYNEQFF. Written as DNA, the CDR3 is TGCAGCGCGATAGGACAGGAGTCCTACAATGAGCAGTTCTTC.

The V and J genes are TRBV5-1 and TRBJ2-1, with D perhaps TRBD2 (6 bases). V lost 3 bases, J lost 7 bases, and 20 bases lay in between. Germline CDR1 is SGHRS and CDR2 is YFSETQ. This CDR3 region has 16 residues. The CDR3 protein is CASSWAGQRSGNEQFF. The CDR3 DNA reads as TGCGCCAGCAGCTGGGCTGGGCAGAGAAGCGGGAATGAGCAGTTCTTC. Combining the CDR3 with reference TRBV5-1 and TRBJ2-1 gives the whole variable domain KAGVTQTPRYLIKTRGQQVTLSCSPISGHRSVSWYQQTPGQGLQFLFEYFSETQRNKGNFPGRFSGRQFSNSRSEMNVSTLELGDSALYLCASSWAGQRSGNEQFFGPGTRLTVL.

In DNA form, the CDR3 reads TGTGCCAGCAGCCGCGACAGGATGACTGAAAAACTGTTTTTT. Residues: CASSRDRMTEKLFF. The chain employs TRBV7-2 and TRBJ1-4; weak D call: TRBD1 (6 bases). Germline CDR1 is SGHTA and CDR2 is FQGNSA. The CDR3 sequence is 14 residues long. V was cut by 5 bases and J by 7 bases, with 14 bases left in between.

The gene calls are TRBV7-3 and TRBJ2-1, with a tentative D call TRBD2 (6 bases). There are 16 residues in the CDR3. Per germline, CDR1 SGHTA and CDR2 FQGTGA. V lost 0 bases and J 7 bases, leaving 16 bases between the germline ends. The CDR3, as DNA: TGTGCCAGCAGCTTAACGCTAGCGCGGATCGGAAATGAGCAGTTCTTC. Translated: CASSLTLARIGNEQFF.

The chain is built from TRBV6-5 and TRBJ2-1; D is ambiguous. Germline CDR1 is MNHEY and CDR2 is SVGAGI. This CDR3 contains 14 residues. Trimming removed 0 bases at V and 7 bases at J, with 10 bases between. The CDR3 spells CASSYSSGRNEQFF. The DNA for the CDR3 is TGTGCCAGCAGTTACTCGAGTGGTAGAAATGAGCAGTTCTTC.

The rearrangement joins TRBV2 to TRBJ2-7, with 8 bases identical to TRBD1. This CDR3 contains 14 residues. Germline CDR1 SNHLY, CDR2 FYNNEI. The J segment lost 4 bases and the V segment lost 9 bases, leaving 11 bases of the junction unmatched. CDR3 sequence reads: CASGAGRGRYEQYF. CDR3 in DNA: TGTGCCAGTGGGGCGGGCAGGGGGCGATACGAGCAGTACTTC.

The V gene is TRBV4-3, the J gene TRBJ1-2, with TRBD1 identical over 12 bases. This CDR3 region has 16 residues. Germline loops: CDR1 LGHNA, CDR2 YSLEER. With 4 bases clipped from V and 7 bases from J, the junction kept 10 bases outside the gene matches. The CDR3 nucleotides are TGCGCCAGCAGCCCCATGGCGGGACAGGGGGCAAGTGGCTACACCTTC. Encoded protein: CASSPMAGQGASGYTF.

The chain recombines TRBV29-1 with TRBJ2-5, with D possibly being TRBD1 or TRBD2 (6 bases each). CDR3 length equals 15 residues. The germline V and J ends were trimmed by 1 base and 4 bases, with 16 bases remaining between them. The V gene's germline CDR1 is SQVTM and CDR2 ANQGSEA. The CDR3 coding sequence is TGCAGCGTTGAAGTGGCACAGGGAGGCGGAGAGACCCAGTACTTC. Amino acids: CSVEVAQGGGETQYF.

This chain joins TRBV25-1 and TRBJ2-7, with 10 nucleotides matching TRBD2. The CDR3 is made up of 17 amino acids. Unmatched junction bases numbered 12, after V lost 4 bases and J lost 3 bases. Germline assignment: CDR1 MGHDK and CDR2 SYGVNS. CDR3: CASSGRYGASGSYEQYF. In DNA form, the CDR3 reads TGTGCCAGCAGTGGTCGATATGGGGCTAGCGGGAGCTACGAGCAGTACTTC.

About this clone itself: The same CDR3 can be traced to other DNA sequences in this sample. This chain uses TRBV7-9 with TRBJ1-5; D is possibly TRBD1 (5 bases). The V end lost 3 bases, the J end lost 2 bases, and 11 bases lay between the germline ends. The CDR3 runs to 15 residues. Germline V lookup: CDR1 SEHNR, CDR2 FQNEAQ (reference sequence). This chain's CDR3 is CASSFTGDGNQPQHF. CDR3 nucleotide sequence: TGTGCCAGCAGCTTTACAGGAGATGGCAATCAGCCCCAGCATTTT.

The chain has TRBV4-3 and TRBJ2-6, with 9 positions matching TRBD1. CDR1 LGHNA and CDR2 YSLEER come from the germline V gene. This CDR3 is built from 19 residues. The J segment lost 0 bases and the V segment lost 3 bases, leaving 9 bases of the junction unmatched. The CDR3 region is CASSQGTGTLNSGANVLTF. The CDR3 DNA follows: TGCGCCAGCAGCCAGGGGACAGGGACCCTCAACTCTGGGGCCAACGTCCTGACTTTC.

This clone showed up just a few times. The chain couples TRBV2 to TRBJ2-6; D is possibly TRBD1 or TRBD2 (5 bases each). This CDR3 comprises 16 residues. Germline V lookup: CDR1 SNHLY, CDR2 FYNNEI. Trimming cost V 5 bases and J 1 base, with 12 bases left between them. The DNA of the CDR3 is TGTGCCAGCAGTCCCGTATGGGGGTCTGGGGCCAACGTCCTGACTTTC. This encodes CASSPVWGSGANVLTF.

The chain combines TRBV6-4 with TRBJ2-5; perhaps TRBD2 as D (5 bases). The tail of the sequence fits TRBJ2-7 better, so the J call may be wrong. CDR3 length equals 14 residues. Germline-derived CDR1 and CDR2 are MRHNA and SNTAGT. CDR3 region: CASLAGRSTYEQYF. The CDR3 bases are TGTGCCAGTCTCGCTGGGAGATCCACTTACGAGCAGTACTTC.

V and J are TRBV19 and TRBJ2-1; 9 bases match TRBD2. J was trimmed by 7 bases and V by 1 base; bases with no gene match: 11. The CDR3 consists of 17 residues. Germline assignment: CDR1 LNHDA and CDR2 SQIVND (reference sequence). The chain's CDR3 is CASSIGPLRREGNEQFF. The CDR3, as DNA: TGTGCCAGTAGTATAGGCCCTCTTAGGCGGGAGGGTAATGAGCAGTTCTTC.

The CDR3 region is CALGGGRTFEAFF. CDR3 sequence (DNA): TGTGCCTTGGGGGGGGGACGGACTTTTGAAGCTTTCTTT. The V call is TRBV30, the J call TRBJ1-1; D might be TRBD1 (5 bases). V was shortened by 7 bases and J by 7 bases, with 19 bases between the two germline ends. Germline V gives CDR1 GTSNPN, CDR2 SVGIG (reference sequence). This CDR3 region has 13 residues.

The V call is TRBV28, the J call TRBJ2-2; TRBD2 agrees at 11 bases. Germline CDR1 reads MDHEN; CDR2 reads SYDVKM. The CDR3 extends over 16 amino acids. Germline trimming cut 7 bases from V and 2 bases from J; bases unmatched to any gene: 6. The CDR3 coding sequence is TGTGCCAGCAAACTAGCGGGAGAGGGCAACACCGGGGAGCTGTTTTTT. This sequence encodes CASKLAGEGNTGELFF.

The V gene is TRBV5-1, the J gene TRBJ2-2; TRBD2 matches at 9 bases. The CDR3 contains 17 residues. J lost 1 base, V lost 0 bases, and 4 bases had no gene match. CDR1 SGHRS and CDR2 YFSETQ come from the germline V gene. For the CDR3, the DNA is TGCGCCAGCAGCTTGGGACTAGCGGACCGGAACACCGGGGAGCTGTTTTTT. Translation gives CASSLGLADRNTGELFF.

The chain has TRBV9 and TRBJ2-2; D might be TRBD1 or TRBD2, each matching 5 bases. CDR1 and CDR2 (germline): SGDLS, YYNGEE. The CDR3 totals 16 residues. The V gene lost 3 bases and the J gene lost 2 bases, with 14 bases spanning the gap. The CDR3: CASSAAGAVNTGELFF. In nucleotides, the CDR3 is TGTGCCAGCAGCGCCGCCGGGGCGGTAAACACCGGGGAGCTGTTTTTT. Full variable domain (missing parts from reference TRBV9 and TRBJ2-2): DSGVTQTPKHLITATGQRVTLRCSPRSGDLSVYWYQQSLDQGLQFLIQYYNGEERAKGNILERFSAQQFPDLHSELNLSSLELGDSALYFCASSAAGAVNTGELFFGEGSRLTVL.

The rearrangement joins TRBV5-1 to TRBJ2-3; a possible D gene is TRBD2 (6 bases). The germline gives CDR1 SGHRS, CDR2 YFSETQ. The CDR3 extends over 18 amino acids. The V end was cut by 7 bases, the J end by 0 bases, with 24 bases between. The CDR3 spells CASCRGKASNPSTDTQYF. The CDR3 bases are TGCGCCAGCTGCCGGGGGAAGGCTAGCAACCCTAGCACAGATACGCAGTATTTT.

The chain uses TRBV28 and TRBJ1-2, with D unresolved. The CDR3 totals 11 residues. Trimming stripped 6 bases from V and 8 bases from J, with 10 bases between. Germline-derived CDR1 and CDR2 are MDHEN and SYDVKM. CDR3 region: CASSAKTGYTF. The CDR3 DNA follows: TGTGCCAGCAGCGCTAAAACGGGCTACACCTTC.